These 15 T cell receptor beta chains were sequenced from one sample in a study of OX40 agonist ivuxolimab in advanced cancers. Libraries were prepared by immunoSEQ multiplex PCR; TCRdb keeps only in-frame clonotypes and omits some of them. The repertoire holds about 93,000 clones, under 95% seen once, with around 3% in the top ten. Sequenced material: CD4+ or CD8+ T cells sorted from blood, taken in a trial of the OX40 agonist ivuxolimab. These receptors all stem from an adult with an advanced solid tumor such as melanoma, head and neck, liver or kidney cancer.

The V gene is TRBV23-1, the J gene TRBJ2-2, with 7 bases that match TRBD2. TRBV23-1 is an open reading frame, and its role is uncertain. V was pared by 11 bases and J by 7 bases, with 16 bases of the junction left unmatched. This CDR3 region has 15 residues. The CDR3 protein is CASFRGVSLIGELFF. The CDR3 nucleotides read TGCGCCTCGTTCCGGGGGGTCAGTCTCATCGGGGAGCTGTTTTTT.

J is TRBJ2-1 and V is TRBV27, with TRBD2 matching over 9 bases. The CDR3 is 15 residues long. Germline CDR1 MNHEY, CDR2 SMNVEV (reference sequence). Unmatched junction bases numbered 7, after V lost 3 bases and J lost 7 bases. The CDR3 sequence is CASSLAGGLGNEQFF. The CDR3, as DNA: TGTGCCAGCAGTTTGGCGGGGGGGTTGGGGAATGAGCAGTTCTTC.

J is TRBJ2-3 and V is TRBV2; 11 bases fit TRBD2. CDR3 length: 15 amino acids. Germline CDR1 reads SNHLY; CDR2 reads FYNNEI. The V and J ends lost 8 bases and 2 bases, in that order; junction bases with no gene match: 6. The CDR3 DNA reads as TGTGCCAGCGCTACTAGCGGGGGACCCACAGATACGCAGTATTTT. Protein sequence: CASATSGGPTDTQYF.

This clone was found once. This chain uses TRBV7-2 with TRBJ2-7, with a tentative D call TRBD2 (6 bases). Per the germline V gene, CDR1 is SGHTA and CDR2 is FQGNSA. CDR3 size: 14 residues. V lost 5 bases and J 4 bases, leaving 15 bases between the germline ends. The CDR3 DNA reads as TGTGCCAGCAGCCCCCGACTAGGGGAGTACGAGCAGTACTTC. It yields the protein CASSPRLGEYEQYF.

The CDR3 region has the DNA TGTGCCAGCAGCCCGACAGGGGGCCCCAATGAGCAGTTCTTC. It yields the protein CASSPTGGPNEQFF. The chain links TRBV7-2 to TRBJ2-1, with TRBD1 matching over 10 bases. Trimming at V came to 5 bases and at J to 6 bases, leaving 4 bases not matched to a gene. The CDR3 runs to 14 residues. Germline CDR1 reads SGHTA; CDR2 reads FQGNSA.

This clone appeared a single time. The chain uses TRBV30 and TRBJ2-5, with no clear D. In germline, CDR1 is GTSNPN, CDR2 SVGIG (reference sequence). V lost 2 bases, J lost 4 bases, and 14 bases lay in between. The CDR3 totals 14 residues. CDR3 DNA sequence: TGTGCCTGGAGTAGGTTTACAGCTCCAGAGACCCAGTACTTC. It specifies CAWSRFTAPETQYF.

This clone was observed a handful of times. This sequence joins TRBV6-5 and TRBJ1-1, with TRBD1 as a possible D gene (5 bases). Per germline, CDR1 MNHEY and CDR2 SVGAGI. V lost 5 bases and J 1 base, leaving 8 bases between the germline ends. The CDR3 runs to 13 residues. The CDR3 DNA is TGTGCCAGCAGTGGGACCGAGAACACTGAAGCTTTCTTT. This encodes CASSGTENTEAFF.

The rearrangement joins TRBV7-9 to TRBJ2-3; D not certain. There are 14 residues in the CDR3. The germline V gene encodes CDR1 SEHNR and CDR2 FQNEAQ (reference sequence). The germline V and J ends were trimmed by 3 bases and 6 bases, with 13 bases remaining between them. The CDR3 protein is CASSFTDFGDTQYF. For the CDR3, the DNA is TGTGCCAGCAGCTTCACGGATTTTGGGGATACGCAGTATTTT.

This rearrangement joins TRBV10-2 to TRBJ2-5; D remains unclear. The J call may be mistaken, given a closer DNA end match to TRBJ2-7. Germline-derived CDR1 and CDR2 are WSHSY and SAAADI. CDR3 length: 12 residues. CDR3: CASSESYYEQYF. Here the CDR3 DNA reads TGCGCCAGCAGTGAGTCTTACTACGAGCAGTACTTC.

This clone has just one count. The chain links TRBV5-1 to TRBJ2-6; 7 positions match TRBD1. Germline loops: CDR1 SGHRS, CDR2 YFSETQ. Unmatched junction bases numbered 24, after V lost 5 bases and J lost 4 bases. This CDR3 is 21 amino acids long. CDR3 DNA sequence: TGCGCCAGCAGGACAGACAGGGTGTTGGGACCGAGCAGAGCCGGGGCCAACGTCCTGACTTTC. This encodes CASRTDRVLGPSRAGANVLTF.

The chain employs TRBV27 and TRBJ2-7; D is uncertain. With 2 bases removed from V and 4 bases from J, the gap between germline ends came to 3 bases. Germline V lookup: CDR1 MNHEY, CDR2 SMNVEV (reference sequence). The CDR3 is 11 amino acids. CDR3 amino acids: CASSLIYEQYF. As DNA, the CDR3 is TGTGCCAGCAGTTTAATTTACGAGCAGTACTTC.

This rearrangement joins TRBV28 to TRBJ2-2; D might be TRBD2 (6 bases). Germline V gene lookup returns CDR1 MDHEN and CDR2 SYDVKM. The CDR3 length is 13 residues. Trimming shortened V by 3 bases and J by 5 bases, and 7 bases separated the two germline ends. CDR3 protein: CASSFGGTGELFF. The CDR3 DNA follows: TGTGCCAGCAGTTTCGGGGGAACCGGGGAGCTGTTTTTT.

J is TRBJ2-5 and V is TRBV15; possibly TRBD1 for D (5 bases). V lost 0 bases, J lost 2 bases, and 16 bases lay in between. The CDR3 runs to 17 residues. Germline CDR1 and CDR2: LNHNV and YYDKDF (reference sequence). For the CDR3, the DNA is TGTGCCACCAGCAGAGATAGGGGTAGCAGCTTACAAGAGACCCAGTACTTC. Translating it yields CATSRDRGSSLQETQYF.

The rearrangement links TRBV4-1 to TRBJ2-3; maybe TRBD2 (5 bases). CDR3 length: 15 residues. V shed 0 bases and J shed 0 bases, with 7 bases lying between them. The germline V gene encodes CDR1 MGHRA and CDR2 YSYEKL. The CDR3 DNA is TGCGCCAGCAGCCAAGAACGAGGGAGCACAGATACGCAGTATTTT. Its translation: CASSQERGSTDTQYF.

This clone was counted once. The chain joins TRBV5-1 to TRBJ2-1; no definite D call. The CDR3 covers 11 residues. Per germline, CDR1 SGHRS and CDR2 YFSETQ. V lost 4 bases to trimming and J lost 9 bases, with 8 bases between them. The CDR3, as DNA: TGCGCCAGCAGCCTTGCGCTTGAGCAGTTCTTC. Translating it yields CASSLALEQFF.